Sequencing of this T cell receptor beta chain was carried out in a study of identical twins (dated by TCRdb to 2016 to 2018). The study in broad terms: The study deep-sequenced TCR alpha and beta repertoires from monozygotic twins, unrelated adults of various ages and cord blood to test whether fetal clonotypes persist. To rule out contamination, the twin experiments were replicated at different times with different library preparation protocols.

Only healthy Caucasian donors were included. Three pairs of female monozygotic twins, all aged about 18 to 30 years, made up the twin cohort. Positive isolation kits from Invitrogen were used to isolate the CD4+ and CD8+ T cell populations. The library was prepared using 5' RACE. Sequencing used an Illumina HiSeq 2000. Template switching introduced a universal primer binding site; the final cDNA contained a unique molecular identifier, enabling accurate counting of TCR cDNA molecules. Specific primers in the conserved constant-segment region were used to synthesize first-strand cDNA for TCR alpha and beta chains. To control for contamination, every cDNA library was double barcoded, receiving both a SMART-Mk sample barcode and Illumina barcodes. TruSeq adapter sequences along with Illumina sample barcodes were introduced in two successive PCR steps. The Illumina HiSeq platform was used with custom primers to sequence TCR alpha and beta cDNA libraries. The original methods were these. MiGEC processed the raw reads to extract unique molecular identifiers, while MiXCR was used to determine the CDR3 positions. Recombination models were inferred per individual with the repgenHMM and IGoR tools using an EM algorithm. The analysis of shared clonotypes was done with the tcR package in R, with sharing normalized by the product of cloneset sizes. To study raw recombination free of thymic and clonal selection effects, out-of-frame nonproductive sequences were analyzed. TCRdb itself trimmed the public reads at Q25 with fastp, ran MiXCR and retained productive beta chains. Identical CDR3 proteins give one entry, which carries the most common genes and DNA. The V and J calls reflect TCRdb's pipeline rather than the authors' work. The sample table contains about 530,000 distinct CDR3 sequences; only one count was recorded for more than 20% of them. The top ten hold about 0.48% of the sample.

What the research found in general, with its limitations: Zero-insertion analyses could be partly confounded by invariant T cells such as MAIT and iNKT, though diverse VJ usage argued against such confounding for most clonotypes. Fewer insertions were carried by abundant cord blood beta clonotypes; a weaker similar trend was observed in young adult naive repertoires, while no such trend was observed in memory repertoires. In monozygotic twins, out-of-frame TCR alpha sharing was systematically underestimated by recombination models, although the models agreed with sharing between unrelated individuals. Because the same donors could not be followed over many years, conclusions were based on cross-sectional statistical analysis. In beta out-of-frame sequences, excess twin sharing was weaker, because having fewer shared sequences lowered the signal-to-noise ratio. Compared with coincidental sharing between unrelated individuals, out-of-frame TCR alpha sequences shared between twins showed an excess of sequences with low generation probability.

This clonotype turned up a few times. The antigen it binds to is not known. No qualities accompany the bases; no much larger clone lies one base away. Ends trimmed: V by 4 bases, J by 6 bases; bases unmatched to a gene: 4. The CDR3 runs 14 amino acids, cysteine and phenylalanine included. The retained sequence is limited to the CDR3, 42 bases, with the frame set at the first base. Reading the germline V gene gives CDR1 KGHDR and CDR2 SFDVKD. Separately, the same data were catalogued under a study of yellow fever vaccine responses in identical twins. Taken from the second paper: The authors reported that the T cell response to vaccination in identical twins appeared partly convergent and partly personalized. In identical twins, the study followed T cell clones that responded to the vaccine with precision.

The sample taken for sequencing was CD4+ T cells sorted from blood. The rearrangement joined TRBV24-1 to TRBJ2-1; the junction holds 8 bases that match TRBD1. The TCR originated in a woman aged 18 to 35 in good health. The CDR3: CATSDQTGVNEQFF. The DNA sequence reads TGTGCCACCAGTGACCAGACAGGGGTCAATGAGCAGTTCTTC.